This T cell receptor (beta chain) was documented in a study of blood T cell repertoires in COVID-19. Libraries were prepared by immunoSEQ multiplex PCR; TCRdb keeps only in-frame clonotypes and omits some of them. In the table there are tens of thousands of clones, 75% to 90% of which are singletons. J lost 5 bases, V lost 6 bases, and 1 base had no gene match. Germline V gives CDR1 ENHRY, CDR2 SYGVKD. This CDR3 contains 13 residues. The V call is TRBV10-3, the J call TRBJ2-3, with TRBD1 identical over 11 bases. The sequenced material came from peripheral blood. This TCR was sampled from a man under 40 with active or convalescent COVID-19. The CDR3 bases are TGTGCCATCAGGGGACAGGGGGAAGATACGCAGTATTTT. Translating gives CAIRGQGEDTQYF.